The 26 T cell receptor beta chains below were found in one sample sequenced in a study of shared clonotypes between healthy human individuals. The table came from immunoSEQ multiplex PCR; TCRdb's copy has only in-frame clones and leaves some out. The repertoire holds around 2.1 million clones, with about 94% as singletons. Sequencing was performed on naive CD4+ T cells sorted from blood. Stated subset: CD45RA+ positively selected. The receptor set was obtained from a man between 18 and 35 years old in good health.

V and J are TRBV6-1 and TRBJ1-2; D ambiguous. Germline CDR1 MNHNS, CDR2 SASEGT. This CDR3 is 12 amino acids long. V was trimmed by 3 bases and J by 8 bases, leaving 10 bases between them. The CDR3 loop is CASSDWALGYTF. CDR3 in DNA: TGTGCCAGCAGTGATTGGGCGCTGGGCTACACCTTC.

This chain uses TRBV29-1 with TRBJ1-2; the D is unclear. V lost 2 bases, J lost 5 bases, and 15 bases lay in between. The CDR3 consists of 14 residues. Germline CDR1 SQVTM, CDR2 ANQGSEA. CDR3 nucleotide sequence: TGCAGCGTTGAATCAAAAACCCAAGCTTATGGCTACACCTTC. Its translation is CSVESKTQAYGYTF.

The chain recombines TRBV7-9 with TRBJ1-4; D ambiguous. Germline V lookup: CDR1 SEHNR, CDR2 FQNEAQ (reference sequence). Between the trimmed V and J ends, which lost 0 bases and 12 bases, there was a span of 17 bases. The CDR3 contains 15 residues. The CDR3 loop is CASSLALISPGELFF. The CDR3 bases are TGTGCCAGCAGCTTAGCCCTCATCTCTCCTGGAGAACTGTTTTTT.

V and J are TRBV11-2 and TRBJ2-5, with a weak D call TRBD2 (6 bases). Per germline, CDR1 SGHAT and CDR2 FQNNGV. The ends were cut back, 1 base at V and 1 base at J, with 13 bases in the middle. The CDR3 covers 16 residues. The CDR3, as DNA: TGTGCCAGCAGCTTAGGTCCGCCGGGAGTCCAAGAGACCCAGTACTTC. Translation gives CASSLGPPGVQETQYF.

This clone came up once. The chain has TRBV11-2 and TRBJ2-1; 7 bases line up with TRBD1. The CDR3 runs to 16 residues. Germline CDR1 is SGHAT and CDR2 is FQNNGV. Trimming removed 0 bases from V and 3 bases from J; junction bases left unmatched: 5. This CDR3 is CASSLDGQGDYNEQFF. CDR3 DNA sequence: TGTGCCAGCAGCTTAGACGGGCAGGGGGACTACAATGAGCAGTTCTTC.

The chain couples TRBV28 to TRBJ2-7; D gene unclear. V was shortened by 3 bases and J by 3 bases, with 18 bases between the two germline ends. Germline values: CDR1 MDHEN, CDR2 SYDVKM. The CDR3 is 16 amino acids. CDR3 sequence: CASSFSNSMSIYEQYF. CDR3 bases: TGTGCCAGCAGTTTCTCCAACTCCATGTCGATCTACGAGCAGTACTTC.

The rearrangement links TRBV4-1 to TRBJ2-5, with 9 bases identical to TRBD1. CDR3 length equals 16 residues. Trimming cost V 3 bases and J 5 bases; bases outside gene matches: 10. Germline V gene lookup returns CDR1 MGHRA and CDR2 YSYEKL. The CDR3 reads CASSHLLGQGWETQYF. CDR3 bases: TGCGCCAGCAGCCATCTCCTTGGACAGGGGTGGGAGACCCAGTACTTC.

A word on this clone: Other DNA sequences of this sample code for an identical CDR3. The chain employs TRBV7-2 and TRBJ1-2, with 9 positions matching TRBD1. Germline CDR1 SGHTA, CDR2 FQGNSA. The CDR3 loop spans 13 amino acids. V shed 6 bases, J shed 3 bases, and the junction held 2 bases outside the gene matches. The CDR3 region is CASSRDRDYGYTF. The CDR3 nucleotides read TGTGCCAGCAGTCGGGACAGGGACTATGGCTACACCTTC. Based on the CDR3 plus reference TRBV7-2 and TRBJ1-2, the full variable domain is GAGVSQSPSNKVTEKGKDVELRCDPISGHTALYWYRQSLGQGLEFLIYFQGNSAPDKSGLPSDRFSAERTGGSVSTLTIQRTQQEDSAVYLCASSRDRDYGYTFGSGTRLTVV.

The chain combines TRBV4-1 with TRBJ2-5, with D possibly being TRBD1 (5 bases). Germline V gene sequence: CDR1 MGHRA, CDR2 YSYEKL. The CDR3 runs to 13 residues. With 0 bases removed from V and 4 bases from J, the gap between germline ends came to 6 bases. The CDR3 region has the DNA TGCGCCAGCAGCCAAGAGCAGGGAGAGACCCAGTACTTC. Its protein is CASSQEQGETQYF.

On this clone: This specimen includes other DNA sequences encoding the same CDR3. The chain joins TRBV5-1 to TRBJ2-1, with TRBD1 identical over 7 bases. The CDR3 is made up of 13 amino acids. J lost 5 bases, V lost 5 bases, and 4 bases had no gene match. Germline V gives CDR1 SGHRS, CDR2 YFSETQ. DNA for the CDR3: TGCGCCAGCAGTGTAACAGGGGACAATGAGCAGTTCTTC. Translated, it gives CASSVTGDNEQFF.

The chain links TRBV18 to TRBJ2-1; TRBD1 aligns across 9 bases. The CDR3 extends over 15 amino acids. Germline trimming cut 5 bases from V and 3 bases from J; bases unmatched to any gene: 5. CDR1 is KGHSH, CDR2 LQKENI, per germline. The CDR3 spells CASSAGTGYYNEQFF. Here the CDR3 DNA reads TGTGCCAGCTCAGCCGGGACAGGGTACTACAATGAGCAGTTCTTC.

Turning to this clone: The same CDR3 can be traced to other DNA sequences in this sample. The chain carries TRBV2 and TRBJ1-1; the D gene is possibly TRBD1 (5 bases). The V end lost 6 bases, the J end lost 0 bases, and 8 bases lay between the germline ends. This CDR3 comprises 13 residues. CDR1 and CDR2 (germline): SNHLY, FYNNEI. Written as DNA, the CDR3 is TGTGCCAGCAGGGGGGACCTGAACACTGAAGCTTTCTTT. Protein sequence: CASRGDLNTEAFF.

The rearrangement uses TRBV6-1 and TRBJ1-5; D call uncertain. Germline V gives CDR1 MNHNS, CDR2 SASEGT. This CDR3 has 16 residues. V lost 2 bases, J lost 1 base, and 12 bases lay in between. The CDR3: CASSEWGGRSNQPQHF. The CDR3 DNA is TGTGCCAGCAGTGAATGGGGTGGGCGGAGCAATCAGCCCCAGCATTTT.

This clone was observed once. The chain is built from TRBV10-3 and TRBJ1-3; tentatively, D is TRBD1 (5 bases). CDR3 length: 15 amino acids. V lost 6 bases and J lost 0, with 12 bases in between. CDR1 and CDR2 (germline): ENHRY, SYGVKD. The CDR3 spells CAIRRQSLSGNTIYF. CDR3 DNA: TGTGCCATCAGGCGACAGAGCCTCTCTGGAAACACCATATATTTT.

J is TRBJ2-7 and V is TRBV5-4, with D tentatively TRBD1 (5 bases). Trimming cost V 1 base and J 3 bases, with 8 bases left between them. CDR3 size: 13 residues. The germline V gene has CDR1 SGHNT and CDR2 YYREEE (reference sequence). The CDR3 DNA sequence: TGTGCCAGCAGCTTGCCAGGGAACTACGAGCAGTACTTC. It encodes CASSLPGNYEQYF.

V and J are TRBV6-5 and TRBJ2-5; D tentatively fits TRBD1 or TRBD2 (6 bases each). V was cut by 11 bases and J by 7 bases, with 26 bases left in between. Germline CDR1 and CDR2: MNHEY and SVGAGI. This CDR3 spans 15 amino acids. The CDR3 here is CASDRGGQGSGTQYF. CDR3 DNA: TGTGCCTCGGATCGAGGGGGGCAGGGGAGTGGGACCCAGTACTTC.

This chain links TRBV30 with TRBJ2-1; D possibly uses TRBD1 or TRBD2 (6 bases each). V was trimmed by 3 bases and J by 6 bases, leaving 12 bases between them. The CDR3 sequence is 13 residues long. Germline values: CDR1 GTSNPN, CDR2 SVGIG (reference sequence). CDR3 nucleotide sequence: TGTGCCTGGAGCGGGGGCCAAGGCAATGAGCAGTTCTTC. This encodes CAWSGGQGNEQFF.

This chain uses TRBV6-5 with TRBJ2-1; 10 bases agree with TRBD1. Germline CDR1 and CDR2: MNHEY and SVGAGI. The CDR3 has 14 amino acids. J was trimmed by 8 bases and V by 6 bases; bases with no gene match: 7. CDR3 region: CASRGGTGAYEQFF. In DNA, the CDR3 is TGTGCCAGCAGGGGAGGGACAGGGGCATATGAGCAGTTCTTC.

The chain is built from TRBV10-3 and TRBJ2-5, with TRBD2 identical over 9 bases. In germline, CDR1 is ENHRY, CDR2 SYGVKD. The CDR3 runs 13 residues. The junction had 2 bases not matched to a gene; V was cut back by 4 bases and J by 5 bases. This CDR3 reads CAISVSGSETQYF. DNA for the CDR3: TGTGCCATCAGTGTTAGCGGGAGCGAGACCCAGTACTTC.

Here the CDR3 DNA reads TGTGCCAGCAGTTCGCGGACGGCAAACACTGAAGCTTTCTTT. Translation gives CASSSRTANTEAFF. This chain links TRBV28 with TRBJ1-1; D unclear. The CDR3 has 14 amino acids. Trimming removed 4 bases at V and 2 bases at J, with 11 bases between. Germline CDR1 and CDR2: MDHEN and SYDVKM.

The genes are TRBV5-5 and TRBJ2-5; D is uncertain. The CDR3 covers 15 residues. CDR1 is SGHKS, CDR2 YYEKEE, per germline (reference sequence). V dropped 1 base and J dropped 2 bases, with 12 bases sitting between them. The CDR3 sequence is CASSLSSGGQETQYF. DNA for the CDR3: TGTGCCAGCAGCTTGTCGTCGGGCGGTCAAGAGACCCAGTACTTC.

J is TRBJ1-3 and V is TRBV11-2, with D possibly TRBD1 on 6 matching bases. The CDR3 runs 16 residues. Trimming took 5 bases from V and 1 from J, leaving 15 bases between them. Germline V gene lookup returns CDR1 SGHAT and CDR2 FQNNGV. The CDR3: CASSPRWDTSGNTIYF. CDR3 coding DNA: TGTGCCAGCAGCCCCCGCTGGGACACGTCTGGAAACACCATATATTTT.

This chain connects TRBV5-1 to TRBJ2-7; 7 bases agree with TRBD1. The germline V gene has CDR1 SGHRS and CDR2 YFSETQ. V gave up 2 bases and J gave up 5 bases; unmatched junction bases: 7. The CDR3 loop spans 14 amino acids. The CDR3 loop reads CASSLLVTGDEQYF. The CDR3 coding sequence is TGCGCCAGCAGCTTATTGGTCACAGGGGACGAGCAGTACTTC.

The J gene is TRBJ2-7, the V gene TRBV18, with no clear D. The CDR3 extends over 15 amino acids. The germline V gene encodes CDR1 KGHSH and CDR2 LQKENI. The ends were cut back, 3 bases at V and 3 bases at J, with 15 bases in the middle. CDR3 in amino acids: CASSPQSSKVYEQYF. The CDR3 DNA reads TGTGCCAGCTCACCGCAATCGTCCAAGGTCTACGAGCAGTACTTC.

V usage is TRBV30 and J usage is TRBJ1-2; 7 nucleotides agree with TRBD1. The length of the CDR3 is 15 residues. Germline CDR1 reads GTSNPN; CDR2 reads SVGIG (reference sequence). V trimming: 3 bases; J trimming: 8 bases; junction bases outside the gene matches: 15. The CDR3 loop reads CAWRGAGSPRGGYTF. The CDR3 region has the DNA TGTGCCTGGAGAGGAGCAGGATCACCCAGGGGGGGCTACACCTTC.

The CDR3 reads CAWSVNRVAEAFF. The CDR3 DNA sequence: TGTGCCTGGAGTGTTAACAGGGTGGCTGAAGCTTTCTTT. This chain uses TRBV30 with TRBJ1-1, with D perhaps matching TRBD1 (6 bases). Germline V CDR1 and CDR2: GTSNPN, SVGIG (reference sequence). This CDR3 contains 13 residues. Trimming took 0 bases from V and 6 from J, leaving 11 bases between them.